These 5 T cell receptor beta chains share one sample of origin, sequenced in a study of human T cells and chemical hapten exposure. MiXCR, run by TCRdb on the RACE reads, gives a single entry per CDR3 protein. Among approximately 110,000 distinct CDR3 sequences, approximately 11% were seen once, and the ten largest hold under 4.5%. Documented time point: patch test 1, 2 weeks after DPC sensitization. The treatment here: therapeutic diphenylcyclopropenone sensitization with weekly scalp DPC. The sample consisted of whole blood, taken in connection with sensitization to the hapten diphenylcyclopropenone (DPC). Every receptor here comes from a woman between 40 and 50 years old with alopecia areata. Some clones in this sample may be carry-over from other donors' samples.

There are a few counts of this clonotype. The chain joins TRBV24-1 to TRBJ2-1; D is undetermined. V was trimmed by 4 bases and J by 0 bases, leaving 9 bases between them. This CDR3 is 15 amino acids long. CDR1 is KGHDR and CDR2 is SFDVKD in the germline V gene. CDR3 amino acids: CATSEGPSSYNEQFF. The CDR3 DNA reads as TGTGCCACCAGTGAAGGGCCAAGCTCCTACAATGAGCAGTTCTTC.

This clonotype occurred many times. The rearrangement joins TRBV7-2 to TRBJ2-7; no reliable D call. Germline-derived CDR1 and CDR2 are SGHTA and FQGNSA. This CDR3 contains 16 residues. V was shortened by 5 bases and J by 3 bases, with 20 bases between the two germline ends. The CDR3 DNA reads as TGTGCCAGCAGCCCGAAGGACGGACGTCGTAGCTACGAGCAGTACTTC. Its protein is CASSPKDGRRSYEQYF.

The V gene is TRBV6-2 or TRBV6-3, the J gene TRBJ1-1, with D hard to call. CDR1 MNHEY and CDR2 SVGEGT come from the germline V gene. CDR3 size: 14 residues. The germline V and J ends were trimmed by 2 bases and 0 bases, with 7 bases remaining between them. CDR3 sequence (DNA): TGTGCCAGCAGTTACACAGATATGAACACTGAAGCTTTCTTT. It specifies CASSYTDMNTEAFF.

This clonotype has a count of ten or more. This chain joins TRBV7-2 and TRBJ2-5, with D possibly called TRBD1 or TRBD2 (5 bases each). V was pared by 5 bases and J by 2 bases, with 18 bases between. Germline assignment: CDR1 SGHTA and CDR2 FQGNSA. The CDR3 spans 16 residues. In DNA, the CDR3 is TGTGCCAGCAGCCCTGGGACCCCGGCCGGACAAGAGACCCAGTACTTC. As protein: CASSPGTPAGQETQYF.

The V gene is TRBV7-9, the J gene TRBJ1-5; tentative D call: TRBD1 (6 bases). V was cut by 5 bases and J by 6 bases, with 11 bases left in between. Germline V lookup: CDR1 SEHNR, CDR2 FQNEAQ (reference sequence). The CDR3 has 13 amino acids. CDR3 sequence (DNA): TGTGCCAGCAGCCCGGAGGGGGTTCAGCCCCAGCATTTT. This gives the protein CASSPEGVQPQHF.